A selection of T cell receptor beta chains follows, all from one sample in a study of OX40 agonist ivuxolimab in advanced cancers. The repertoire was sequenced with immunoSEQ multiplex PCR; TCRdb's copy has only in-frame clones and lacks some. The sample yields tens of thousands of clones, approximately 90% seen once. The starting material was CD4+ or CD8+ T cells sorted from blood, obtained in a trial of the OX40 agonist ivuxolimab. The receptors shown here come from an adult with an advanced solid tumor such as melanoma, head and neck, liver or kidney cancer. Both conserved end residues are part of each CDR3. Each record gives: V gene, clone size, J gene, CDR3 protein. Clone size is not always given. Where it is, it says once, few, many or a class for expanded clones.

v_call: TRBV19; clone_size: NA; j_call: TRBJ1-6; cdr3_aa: CASSQDRGLNSPLHF
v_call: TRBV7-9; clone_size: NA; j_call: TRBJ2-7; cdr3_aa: CASSPPGHGPYEQYF
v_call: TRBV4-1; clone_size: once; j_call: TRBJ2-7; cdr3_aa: CASSPTGSPSYEQYF
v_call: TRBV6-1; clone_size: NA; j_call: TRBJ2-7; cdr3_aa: CASSDPLDRGDEQYF
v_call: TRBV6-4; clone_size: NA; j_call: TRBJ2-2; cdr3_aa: CASSRGHLGSGELFF
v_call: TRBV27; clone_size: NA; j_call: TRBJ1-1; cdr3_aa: CASSQGAEAFF
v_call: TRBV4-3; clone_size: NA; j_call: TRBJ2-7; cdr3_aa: CASSQGVDRDPLGQYF
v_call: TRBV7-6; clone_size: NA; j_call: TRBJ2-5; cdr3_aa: CASSLVGGGVRETQYF
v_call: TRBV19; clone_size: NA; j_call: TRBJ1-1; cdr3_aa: CATLGAEQRNTEAFF
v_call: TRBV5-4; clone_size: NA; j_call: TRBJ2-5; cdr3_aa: CASSLEWGAKETQYF
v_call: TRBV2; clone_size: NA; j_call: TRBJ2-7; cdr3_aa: CASTSSSGGNEQYF